The 26 T cell receptor beta chains below come from one sample, sequenced in a study of blood T cells in healthy people across ages (dated by TCRdb to about 2015). Library preparation was by 5' RACE. TCRdb lists the instrument as Illumina HiSeq 2500. A second roughly 6 to 12 cycle PCR used a sample-barcoded 5' primer and a J-beta primer mix. TCRdb reran the public reads through fastp at Q25 and MiXCR, keeping productive beta chains. A single entry per CDR3 protein holds the most common genes and DNA from its merged rows. This sample has about 940,000 distinct CDR3 sequences in its table, and about 48% of those were observed once. The ten largest clonotypes hold around an eighth of the sample. Sequenced material: blood. The receptors were sampled from a man aged 25-40 years in good health.

The chain is built from TRBV18 and TRBJ2-7; D assignment may be TRBD1 or TRBD2 (6 bases each). The CDR3 contains 18 residues. Germline CDR1 reads KGHSH; CDR2 reads LQKENI. Deletions cut 3 bases from V and 3 bases from J, with 24 bases between. CDR3 amino acids: CASSPSGAISTFGYEQYF. The CDR3 region has the DNA TGTGCCAGCTCACCGTCGGGGGCTATCTCCACCTTTGGCTACGAGCAGTACTTC. Supplemented by reference TRBV18 and TRBJ2-7, the full variable domain reads NAGVMQNPRHLVRRRGQEARLRCSPMKGHSHVYWYRQLPEEGLKFMVYLQKENIIDESGMPKERFSAEFPKEGPSILRIQQVVRGDSAAYFCASSPSGAISTFGYEQYFGPGTRLTVT.

The sample holds a few counts of this clonotype. The V gene is TRBV5-1, the J gene TRBJ1-1; 7 bases line up with TRBD1. The J segment lost 10 bases and the V segment lost 5 bases, leaving 8 bases of the junction unmatched. The CDR3 has 12 amino acids. In germline, CDR1 is SGHRS, CDR2 YFSETQ. CDR3 region: CASSLTGSVAFF. The CDR3 DNA reads as TGCGCCAGCAGTTTGACAGGGTCTGTAGCTTTCTTT.

Only a few counts were recorded for this clonotype. The J gene is TRBJ2-4, the V gene TRBV20-1; 7 bases line up with TRBD2. V dropped 1 base and J dropped 0; count of bases not matched to a gene: 9. CDR3 length equals 17 residues. Germline V gene sequence: CDR1 DFQATT, CDR2 SNEGSKA (reference sequence). CDR3 loop: CSARGAGLPLAKNIQYF. DNA of the CDR3: TGCAGTGCTAGAGGTGCGGGACTACCCCTAGCCAAAAACATTCAGTACTTC.

V gene TRBV29-1 combines with J gene TRBJ2-5; the D call may be TRBD1 or TRBD2 (5 bases each). Germline V gene data show CDR1 as SQVTM and CDR2 as ANQGSEA. This CDR3 is 12 amino acids long. V was clipped by 7 bases and J by 5 bases, with 14 bases between them. The CDR3 reads CSAPVGTETQYF. The DNA for the CDR3 is TGCAGCGCCCCGGTGGGGACGGAGACCCAGTACTTC.

This clonotype was seen at least ten times. This chain links TRBV4-1 with TRBJ2-5; D ambiguous. This CDR3 has 13 residues. Per germline, CDR1 MGHRA and CDR2 YSYEKL. V was trimmed by 3 bases and J by 0 bases, leaving 5 bases between them. CDR3 DNA sequence: TGCGCCAGCAGCCAGAATGACCAAGAGACCCAGTACTTC. It encodes CASSQNDQETQYF.

This clonotype showed up just a few times. The chain joins TRBV7-2 to TRBJ2-7; D perhaps matches TRBD1 (6 bases). The CDR3 sequence is 14 residues long. The germline V and J ends were trimmed by 5 bases and 0 bases, with 11 bases remaining between them. The germline V gene encodes CDR1 SGHTA and CDR2 FQGNSA. The chain's CDR3 is CASSPRQVSYEQYF. CDR3 DNA sequence: TGTGCCAGCAGCCCCAGACAGGTCTCCTACGAGCAGTACTTC.

This chain connects TRBV27 to TRBJ1-4; D is unresolved. This CDR3 has 15 residues. The V gene lost 5 bases and the J gene lost 6 bases, with 16 bases spanning the gap. Germline loops: CDR1 MNHEY, CDR2 SMNVEV (reference sequence). The CDR3 sequence: CASSRRAGFDEKLFF. The CDR3 DNA reads as TGTGCCAGCAGTCGTAGGGCAGGTTTTGATGAAAAACTGTTTTTT.

The rearrangement links TRBV16 to TRBJ2-7; TRBD1 matches at 7 bases. From germline, CDR1 is KGHSY and CDR2 FQNENV. J lost 5 bases, V lost 0 bases, and 7 bases had no gene match. This CDR3 spans 15 amino acids. DNA for the CDR3: TGTGCCAGCAGCCAATCGCCCGCTACAGGGGACGAGCAGTACTTC. This gives the protein CASSQSPATGDEQYF.

This clonotype was counted a few times. This chain joins TRBV20-1 and TRBJ1-6; a weak D match, TRBD1 (5 bases). V was trimmed by 5 bases and J by 9 bases, leaving 20 bases between them. Germline V gene data show CDR1 as DFQATT and CDR2 as SNEGSKA (reference sequence). The CDR3 consists of 15 residues. CDR3 loop: CSAPTTGTFSSPLHF. In DNA, the CDR3 is TGCAGTGCTCCAACCACCGGGACCTTTAGTTCACCCCTCCACTTT.

This clonotype was found a few times. The chain uses TRBV7-2 and TRBJ2-1; D gene uncertain. Germline values: CDR1 SGHTA, CDR2 FQGNSA. V was pared by 5 bases and J by 10 bases, with 12 bases between. This CDR3 contains 12 residues. CDR3 residues: CASSGDGREQFF. CDR3 nucleotide sequence: TGTGCCAGCAGCGGAGACGGACGAGAGCAGTTCTTC.

The chain has TRBV3-1 and TRBJ2-3; TRBD1 aligns across 8 bases. V lost 0 bases, J lost 6 bases, and 8 bases stayed unmatched. CDR1 and CDR2 from the germline V gene are LGHDT and YNNKEL (reference sequence). The CDR3 contains 16 residues. In DNA form, the CDR3 reads TGTGCCAGCAGCCAAGATCCGGGACAGGCACGGGATACGCAGTATTTT. Its translation: CASSQDPGQARDTQYF.

The sample holds a few counts of this clonotype. The chain recombines TRBV6-5 with TRBJ2-7; perhaps D is TRBD1 or TRBD2 (5 bases each). V was clipped by 6 bases and J by 7 bases, with 25 bases between them. The CDR3 totals 16 residues. Germline CDR1 and CDR2: MNHEY and SVGAGI. This CDR3 reads CASSSWQTGAGREQYF. The CDR3 nucleotides are TGTGCCAGCAGCTCCTGGCAGACCGGGGCAGGTCGTGAGCAGTACTTC.

The chain is built from TRBV12-3 or TRBV12-4 and TRBJ2-1; 7 nucleotides agree with TRBD1. V trimming: 7 bases; J trimming: 4 bases; junction bases outside the gene matches: 7. This CDR3 has 14 amino acids. The CDR3 here is CASITGTAYNEQFF. The CDR3 DNA reads as TGTGCCAGCATCACCGGGACAGCTTACAATGAGCAGTTCTTC.

Of note for this clonotype: The junction departs from germline at one end; a sequencing error may be responsible. The genes are TRBV7-2 and TRBJ2-4; D might be TRBD1 (5 bases). Germline assignment: CDR1 SGHTA and CDR2 FQGNSA. The CDR3 sequence is 15 residues long. The CDR3 DNA reads TGTGCCAGCAGCTTAGCGGGGCCTATCAAAAACATTCGGTACTTC. It encodes CASSLAGPIKNIRYF.

V and J are TRBV7-2 and TRBJ1-5; 9 bases align to TRBD1. J gave up 4 bases and V 1 base, and 8 bases lay outside the gene matches. CDR1 and CDR2 from the germline V gene are SGHTA and FQGNSA. The length of the CDR3 is 17 residues. CDR3 DNA: TGTGCCAGCAGCTTAGAAAGGACAGGGGCCGGGAATCAGCCCCAGCATTTT. Translating it yields CASSLERTGAGNQPQHF.

V and J are TRBV7-2 and TRBJ2-2; the match to TRBD2 covers 8 bases. CDR1 is SGHTA, CDR2 FQGNSA, per germline. Unmatched junction bases numbered 3, after V lost 0 bases and J lost 3 bases. The CDR3 contains 16 residues. Here the CDR3 DNA reads TGTGCCAGCAGCTTAGCGCTACTAGCGGACACCGGGGAGCTGTTTTTT. It codes for CASSLALLADTGELFF.

The chain links TRBV6-6 to TRBJ2-7, with D tentatively TRBD2 (5 bases). V was shortened by 2 bases and J by 2 bases, with 10 bases between the two germline ends. In germline, CDR1 is MNHNY, CDR2 SVGAGI (reference sequence). The CDR3 has 14 residues. Written as DNA, the CDR3 is TGTGCCAGCAGTTACCCGGGGAAGACCTACGAGCAGTACTTC. Its protein product is CASSYPGKTYEQYF.

The J gene is TRBJ2-7, the V gene TRBV27, with D uncertain. The V and J ends lost 3 bases and 2 bases respectively, with 14 bases between them. Germline V gives CDR1 MNHEY, CDR2 SMNVEV (reference sequence). The CDR3 spans 15 residues. The CDR3 DNA reads TGTGCCAGCAGTTTTGAAGGCGGTTTGACCTACGAGCAGTACTTC. This translates into CASSFEGGLTYEQYF.

This clonotype occurred once. The V and J genes are TRBV30 and TRBJ2-3; no clear D gene. V was clipped by 1 base and J by 2 bases, with 7 bases between them. The CDR3 extends over 13 amino acids. The V gene's germline CDR1 is GTSNPN and CDR2 SVGIG (reference sequence). The CDR3 loop is CAWSAINTDTQYF. As DNA, the CDR3 is TGTGCCTGGAGTGCGATAAACACAGATACGCAGTATTTT.

This clonotype was seen a few times. The chain is built from TRBV29-1 and TRBJ2-7; possible D gene TRBD2, 5 bases. The CDR3 is made up of 12 amino acids. The V end was cut by 7 bases, the J end by 2 bases, with 12 bases between. The germline gives CDR1 SQVTM, CDR2 ANQGSEA. This CDR3 reads CSARTPPYEQYF. CDR3 DNA: TGCAGCGCCCGGACTCCCCCCTACGAGCAGTACTTC.

The rearrangement links TRBV9 to TRBJ2-2; D is possibly TRBD1 (7 bases). The CDR3 sequence is 15 residues long. The germline V gene encodes CDR1 SGDLS and CDR2 YYNGEE. Between the trimmed V and J ends, which lost 3 bases and 4 bases, there was a span of 13 bases. Written as DNA, the CDR3 is TGTGCCAGCAGCGCCTACCAGGGGGGCACCGGGGAGCTGTTTTTT. Amino acid sequence: CASSAYQGGTGELFF.

Details on this clonotype: One base away lies a much larger clone, so this may be a sequencing read error. The V call is TRBV6-5, the J call TRBJ2-3; 7 bases line up with TRBD2. This CDR3 region has 13 residues. Per the germline V gene, CDR1 is MNHEY and CDR2 is SVGAGI. The CDR3 loop is CASKRGSTDAQYF. CDR3 coding DNA: TGTGCCAGCAAGCGGGGAAGCACAGATGCGCAGTATTTT.

This clonotype was observed many times. The chain joins TRBV20-1 to TRBJ2-7; D gene uncertain. This CDR3 comprises 11 residues. CDR1 is DFQATT, CDR2 SNEGSKA, per germline (reference sequence). Trimming shortened V by 0 bases and J by 3 bases, and 3 bases separated the two germline ends. The CDR3 is CSARDSYEQYF. The CDR3 DNA is TGCAGTGCTAGAGACAGCTACGAGCAGTACTTC.

The chain is built from TRBV7-3 and TRBJ2-2; 7 bases are a match to TRBD1. V lost 3 bases and J lost 0; bases outside the gene matches: 4. CDR1 SGHTA and CDR2 FQGTGA come from the germline V gene. The CDR3 covers 16 residues. CDR3 DNA: TGTGCCAGCAGCTTCGACAGGGCCGCGAACACCGGGGAGCTGTTTTTT. Its protein product is CASSFDRAANTGELFF.

Details on this clonotype: A much larger clone sits a single nucleotide away, making a read error possible. The chain carries TRBV10-3 and TRBJ2-1; D is undetermined. Germline CDR1 ENHRY, CDR2 SYGVKD. The CDR3 has 11 residues. The CDR3 sequence: CAISKSNEQFF. CDR3 DNA sequence: TGTGCCATCAGTAAGTCGAATGAGCAGTTCTTC.

The V and J genes are TRBV5-1 and TRBJ2-1, with 9 bases lining up with TRBD2. The V gene's germline CDR1 is SGHRS and CDR2 YFSETQ. After removal of 6 bases from V and 0 bases from J, the junction contained 10 bases not matched to a gene. The CDR3 sequence is 17 residues long. The CDR3 region is CASKEQRGVSSYNEQFF. The CDR3 coding sequence is TGCGCCAGCAAGGAGCAGCGGGGGGTCAGCTCCTACAATGAGCAGTTCTTC. Complete variable domain (other parts from reference TRBV5-1 and TRBJ2-1): KAGVTQTPRYLIKTRGQQVTLSCSPISGHRSVSWYQQTPGQGLQFLFEYFSETQRNKGNFPGRFSGRQFSNSRSEMNVSTLELGDSALYLCASKEQRGVSSYNEQFFGPGTRLTVL.